These T cell receptor beta chains were read from a single sample in a study of spatial heterogeneity in lung cancer. TCRdb reanalysed the 5' RACE reads using MiXCR and keeps one entry per CDR3 protein. Here the sample spans about 9,200 distinct CDR3 sequences, approximately 8.2% being singletons. The starting material was lung tumor tissue, obtained at surgery. These receptors were collected from a male donor with early-stage non-small cell lung cancer. Each CDR3 is given with its conserved first and last residue. D genes are given only for firm matches. Expanded clones get a size class; other rows say once, few or many, or leave the size out.

size: few
D: TRBD2
J: TRBJ2-7
V: TRBV27
CDR3: CASSPGLAGVGYYEQYF
DNA: TGTGCCAGCAGTCCCGGACTAGCGGGAGTCGGGTACTACGAGCAGTACTTC

size: many
D: .
J: TRBJ2-3
V: TRBV5-1
CDR3: CASSLGRSTDTQYF
DNA: TGCGCCAGCAGCTTGGGCAGAAGCACAGATACGCAGTATTTT

size: many
D: .
J: TRBJ1-1
V: TRBV5-1
CDR3: CASSLVGSGDEAFF
DNA: TGCGCCAGCAGCTTGGTCGGGAGTGGTGATGAAGCTTTCTTT

size: .
D: .
J: TRBJ2-2
V: TRBV6-2/TRBV6-3
CDR3: CASSYPITGELFF
DNA: TGTGCCAGCAGTTACCCAATCACCGGGGAGCTGTTTTTT

size: medium-sized
D: TRBD2
J: TRBJ2-3
V: TRBV5-1
CDR3: CASNAGLAGAGDTQYF
DNA: TGCGCCAGCAACGCAGGCCTAGCGGGAGCCGGAGATACGCAGTATTTT

size: few
D: TRBD1
J: TRBJ2-2
V: TRBV4-1
CDR3: CASSQTGGETGELFF
DNA: TGCGCCAGCAGCCAGACAGGGGGCGAGACCGGGGAGCTGTTTTTT

size: .
D: .
J: TRBJ1-1
V: TRBV30
CDR3: CAWRMKGPANTEAFF
DNA: TGTGCCTGGCGGATGAAAGGGCCCGCGAACACTGAAGCTTTCTTT

size: .
D: .
J: TRBJ2-3
V: TRBV11-2
CDR3: CASSLGGVSDTQYF
DNA: TGTGCCAGCAGCTTAGGAGGGGTTTCGGATACGCAGTATTTT

size: many
D: .
J: TRBJ2-3
V: TRBV7-2
CDR3: CASSSADTQYF
DNA: TGTGCCAGCAGCTCTGCAGATACGCAGTATTTT

size: medium-sized
D: .
J: TRBJ2-5
V: TRBV7-9
CDR3: CASSMHGAETQYF
DNA: TGTGCCAGCAGCATGCATGGAGCGGAGACCCAGTACTTC

size: many
D: .
J: TRBJ2-7
V: TRBV3-1
CDR3: CASSQDWSNEDSYEQYF
DNA: TGTGCCAGCAGCCAAGATTGGAGCAACGAAGACTCCTACGAGCAGTACTTC

size: few
D: TRBD1
J: TRBJ1-5
V: TRBV5-5
CDR3: CASSGGQGGNQPQHF
DNA: TGTGCCAGCAGCGGGGGACAGGGTGGCAATCAGCCCCAGCATTTT

size: many
D: TRBD2
J: TRBJ2-7
V: TRBV7-2
CDR3: CASSLESLAGTYEQYF
DNA: TGTGCCAGCAGCTTAGAGAGCCTAGCGGGGACCTACGAGCAGTACTTC

size: many
D: .
J: TRBJ2-1
V: TRBV7-2
CDR3: CASSSAASSYNEQFF
DNA: TGTGCCAGCAGCTCAGCCGCGAGCTCCTACAATGAGCAGTTCTTC

size: medium-sized
D: TRBD1
J: TRBJ2-5
V: TRBV29-1
CDR3: CSVARTGGRQTQYF
DNA: TGCAGCGTTGCGCGGACAGGGGGCCGACAGACCCAGTACTTC

size: many
D: TRBD1
J: TRBJ2-7
V: TRBV4-3
CDR3: CASSPGQGRYEQYF
DNA: TGCGCCAGCAGCCCGGGACAGGGTCGTTACGAGCAGTACTTC

size: many
D: TRBD1
J: TRBJ1-5
V: TRBV30
CDR3: CAWSPNDRGDQPQHF
DNA: TGTGCCTGGAGTCCTAACGACAGGGGGGACCAGCCCCAGCATTTT

size: many
D: TRBD1
J: TRBJ1-6
V: TRBV20-1
CDR3: CSASEGTGSPLHF
DNA: TGCAGTGCTAGCGAGGGGACAGGCTCACCCCTCCACTTT

size: many
D: TRBD2
J: TRBJ2-1
V: TRBV6-5
CDR3: CASSSLGLDAYNEQFF
DNA: TGTGCCAGCAGTTCCCTGGGACTAGATGCCTACAATGAGCAGTTCTTC

size: many
D: TRBD2
J: TRBJ2-2
V: TRBV27
CDR3: CASSIPPGTSANTGELFF
DNA: TGTGCCAGCAGCATCCCTCCGGGGACTAGCGCCAACACCGGGGAGCTGTTTTTT

size: many
D: .
J: TRBJ2-5
V: TRBV4-3
CDR3: CASSQEASGRTQYF
DNA: TGCGCCAGCAGCCAAGAGGCGTCAGGCCGGACCCAGTACTTC

size: many
D: TRBD2
J: TRBJ2-7
V: TRBV27
CDR3: CASSFFGTSGYEQYF
DNA: TGTGCCAGCAGTTTCTTCGGGACTAGCGGCTACGAGCAGTACTTC

size: .
D: .
J: TRBJ2-4
V: TRBV6-1
CDR3: CASSVGGENIQYF
DNA: TGTGCCAGCAGTGTAGGGGGAGAGAACATTCAGTACTTC

size: many
D: TRBD1
J: TRBJ2-7
V: TRBV27
CDR3: CASSYRGPTYEQYF
DNA: TGTGCCAGCAGCTACAGGGGCCCTACCTACGAGCAGTACTTC

size: .
D: .
J: TRBJ2-3
V: TRBV4-2
CDR3: CASSSAVHPDTQYF
DNA: TGTGCCAGCAGCTCAGCGGTGCATCCCGATACGCAGTATTTT

size: .
D: .
J: TRBJ2-3
V: TRBV3-1
CDR3: CASRAGTSGTDTQYF
DNA: TGTGCCAGCAGGGCCGGGACCTCTGGCACAGATACGCAGTATTTT

size: many
D: TRBD2
J: TRBJ2-1
V: TRBV29-1
CDR3: CSVEPAGGGNEQFF
DNA: TGCAGCGTTGAACCAGCGGGAGGAGGCAATGAGCAGTTCTTC

size: .
D: .
J: TRBJ1-1
V: TRBV30
CDR3: CARRSRGERTEAFF
DNA: TGTGCCCGGAGGAGCAGGGGTGAGAGAACTGAAGCTTTCTTT

size: many
D: TRBD2
J: TRBJ2-3
V: TRBV5-4
CDR3: CASSLASGGLAGGTQYF
DNA: TGTGCCAGCAGCTTGGCCTCAGGGGGCCTAGCGGGAGGTACGCAGTATTTT

size: many
D: .
J: TRBJ2-3
V: TRBV18
CDR3: CASSPPSTDTQYF
DNA: TGTGCCAGCTCACCACCTAGTACAGATACGCAGTATTTT

size: many
D: .
J: TRBJ1-2
V: TRBV19
CDR3: CASSPRFNYGYTF
DNA: TGTGCCAGTAGTCCCCGTTTTAACTATGGCTACACCTTC

size: few
D: .
J: TRBJ1-5
V: TRBV4-3
CDR3: CASSQDGGVGQPQHF
DNA: TGCGCCAGCAGCCAAGATGGGGGCGTGGGGCAGCCCCAGCATTTT

size: many
D: .
J: TRBJ2-7
V: TRBV13
CDR3: CASSLTGFAYEQYF
DNA: TGTGCCAGCAGCCTGACAGGTTTTGCCTACGAGCAGTACTTC

size: .
D: .
J: TRBJ2-2
V: TRBV9
CDR3: CASSVLTGLNTGELFF
DNA: TGTGCCAGCAGCGTCTTGACGGGACTGAACACCGGGGAGCTGTTTTTT

size: many
D: .
J: TRBJ1-6
V: TRBV5-4
CDR3: CASSLNRQGYSPLHF
DNA: TGTGCCAGCAGCTTGAACAGACAAGGTTACTCACCCCTCCACTTT

size: many
D: .
J: TRBJ2-7
V: TRBV20-1
CDR3: CSASAGTLPSYEQYF
DNA: TGCAGTGCTAGCGCTGGGACGCTTCCCTCCTACGAGCAGTACTTC

size: many
D: .
J: TRBJ2-7
V: TRBV28
CDR3: CASSLGQSPLEQYF
DNA: TGTGCCAGCAGTTTAGGGCAGTCCCCCCTCGAGCAGTACTTC

size: few
D: TRBD2
J: TRBJ2-7
V: TRBV20-1
CDR3: CSASAGLAVPYEQYF
DNA: TGCAGTGCTAGCGCGGGACTAGCGGTCCCCTACGAGCAGTACTTC

size: many
D: .
J: TRBJ1-3
V: TRBV6-6
CDR3: CASRGTAGNTIYF
DNA: TGTGCCAGCAGAGGGACCGCTGGAAACACCATATATTTT

size: medium-sized
D: TRBD1
J: TRBJ2-5
V: TRBV24-1
CDR3: CATQGAGETQYF
DNA: TGTGCCACCCAGGGGGCGGGAGAGACCCAGTACTTC

size: many
D: .
J: TRBJ2-3
V: TRBV19
CDR3: CASSQYPGPDTQYF
DNA: TGTGCCAGTAGCCAATACCCGGGGCCGGATACGCAGTATTTT

size: many
D: .
J: TRBJ1-5
V: TRBV28
CDR3: CASSTGLRGGNQPQHF
DNA: TGTGCCAGCAGCACGGGTCTAAGGGGTGGAAATCAGCCCCAGCATTTT

size: few
D: .
J: TRBJ2-2
V: TRBV5-1
CDR3: CASSLAPGAGELFF
DNA: TGCGCCAGCAGCTTGGCCCCTGGCGCCGGGGAGCTGTTTTTT

size: many
D: .
J: TRBJ1-2
V: TRBV28
CDR3: CASSLRGQGYTF
DNA: TGTGCCAGCAGTTTAAGGGGACAAGGCTACACCTTC

size: many
D: .
J: TRBJ2-2
V: TRBV5-4
CDR3: CASSLPSPGELFF
DNA: TGTGCCAGCAGCTTACCTAGTCCCGGGGAGCTGTTTTTT

size: many
D: TRBD1
J: TRBJ1-5
V: TRBV5-6
CDR3: CASSSRTGDDQPQHF
DNA: TGTGCCAGCAGCTCGAGGACAGGGGATGATCAGCCCCAGCATTTT

size: many
D: TRBD2
J: TRBJ2-3
V: TRBV10-3
CDR3: CAIRGSGGITDTQYF
DNA: TGTGCCATCAGAGGAAGCGGGGGGATCACAGATACGCAGTATTTT

size: few
D: TRBD1
J: TRBJ1-6
V: TRBV7-9
CDR3: CASSFTQGDSPLHF
DNA: TGTGCCAGCAGCTTCACCCAGGGGGATTCACCCCTCCACTTT

size: few
D: TRBD1
J: TRBJ1-1
V: TRBV9
CDR3: CASSVGGTVEAFF
DNA: TGTGCCAGCAGCGTAGGAGGGACAGTAGAAGCTTTCTTT

size: many
D: .
J: TRBJ2-1
V: TRBV24-1
CDR3: CATRPEGTGDEQFF
DNA: TGTGCCACCAGGCCGGAGGGTACTGGGGATGAGCAGTTCTTC

size: .
D: TRBD2
J: TRBJ2-3
V: TRBV6-6
CDR3: CASTLAGRDTDTQYF
DNA: TGTGCCAGCACCTTAGCGGGGCGAGACACAGATACGCAGTATTTT

size: many
D: .
J: TRBJ2-7
V: TRBV6-1
CDR3: CASSETPWSSYEQYF
DNA: TGTGCCAGCAGTGAAACCCCCTGGAGCTCCTACGAGCAGTACTTC